This T cell receptor (beta chain) was sequenced during a study of blood T cell repertoires in COVID-19. Turning to the study itself: Whether acute or convalescent, the COVID-19 samples came from the United States, Italy and Spain. The analysed material was cDNA or gDNA that came from T cells, B-cell-depleted T cells, or PBMCs.

This clone was seen more than once but under ten times. In the source study's methods: How many nucleated cells were present was estimated from reference gene primer amplification. Repertoires were generated with immunoSEQ multiplex PCR, while TCRdb's copy carries only in-frame clones and drops some. V and J calls and clone size come straight from that table; D and trimming were deduced from the DNA. Of more than 350,000 clones detected, roughly 90% appear once; the ten largest clones hold 2.5% to 3.5%. There are 13 residues in the CDR3. Germline V CDR1 and CDR2: LGHDT, YNNKEL (reference sequence). Trimming pared 1 base from V and 3 bases from J, leaving 6 bases between.

Sample: peripheral blood. This clonotype was sampled from a woman in her twenties or thirties with COVID-19, enrolled during active disease. The chain uses TRBV3-1 (or the pseudogene TRBV3-2) and TRBJ1-1; no definite D call. The CDR3 region is CASSQVIDTEAFF. CDR3 bases: TGTGCCAGCAGCCAAGTTATAGACACTGAAGCTTTCTTT.